The 10 T cell receptor beta chains listed next were all sequenced from one sample in a study of blood T cell repertoires in COVID-19. Libraries were prepared by immunoSEQ multiplex PCR; TCRdb keeps only in-frame clonotypes and omits some of them. This sample has approximately 200,000 clones, with around 83% found just once. Sequences were obtained from peripheral blood. The receptors here all came from a woman aged 30 to 39 with active or convalescent COVID-19.

The V call is TRBV24-1, the J call TRBJ1-5; 8 bases agree with TRBD1. Per the germline V gene, CDR1 is KGHDR and CDR2 is SFDVKD. CDR3 length: 14 amino acids. After removal of 4 bases from V and 5 bases from J, the junction contained 3 bases not matched to a gene. In DNA form, the CDR3 reads TGTGCCACCAGTGACAGGGGGCAAGATCAGCCCCAGCATTTT. It yields the protein CATSDRGQDQPQHF.

CDR3 DNA: TGTGCCAGCTATGGCGGGGCCTACACTGAAGCTTTCTTT. This sequence encodes CASYGGAYTEAFF. The chain carries TRBV28 and TRBJ1-1, with D perhaps TRBD1 (5 bases). Per the germline V gene, CDR1 is MDHEN and CDR2 is SYDVKM. The germline V and J ends were trimmed by 8 bases and 3 bases, with 13 bases remaining between them. The CDR3 sequence is 13 residues long.

This chain uses TRBV5-1 with TRBJ1-2; tentatively, D is TRBD1 (6 bases). V gave up 4 bases and J gave up 1 base, with 8 bases separating them. Germline values: CDR1 SGHRS, CDR2 YFSETQ. The CDR3 runs 13 residues. The CDR3 DNA is TGCGCCAGCAGCAGGACAGATAACTATGGCTACACCTTC. It codes for CASSRTDNYGYTF.

In DNA, the CDR3 is TGTGCCAGTAGTATAGGACAAGGGGGAATCGCTGAAGCTTTCTTT. Amino acid sequence: CASSIGQGGIAEAFF. V usage is TRBV19 and J usage is TRBJ1-1; TRBD1 is a possible D gene (6 bases). From germline, CDR1 is LNHDA and CDR2 SQIVND (reference sequence). V lost 1 base to trimming and J lost 6 bases, with 15 bases between them. The CDR3 totals 15 residues.

About this clone itself: It may be a read error: a sequence one base away is much more abundant. Other DNA sequences in this sample translate to the same CDR3. The rearrangement links TRBV30 to TRBJ2-1, with D possibly matching TRBD2 (7 bases). Looked up from germline, CDR1 is GTSNPN and CDR2 is SVGIG (reference sequence). Trimming removed 3 bases at V and 8 bases at J, with 14 bases between. The CDR3 runs to 13 residues. CDR3 DNA sequence: TGTGCCTGGAGGTGGGGGGGCGGGGATGAGCAGTTCTTC. This sequence encodes CAWRWGGGDEQFF. Full variable domain (missing parts from reference TRBV30 and TRBJ2-1): SQTIHQWPATLVQPVGSPLSLECTVEGTSNPNLYWYRQAAGRGLQLLFYSVGIGQISSEVPQNLSASRPQDRQFILSSKKLLLSDSGFYLCAWRWGGGDEQFFGPGTRLTVL.

This clone has only a few counts. The chain combines TRBV6-4 with TRBJ1-2; 8 positions agree with TRBD1. The CDR3 contains 15 residues. With V trimmed by 5 bases and J by 4 bases, 9 bases remained unmatched. Germline CDR1 and CDR2: MRHNA and SNTAGT. DNA of the CDR3: TGTGCCAGCAGTCCCGTCGGGACAGGAGCCTATGGCTACACCTTC. This gives the protein CASSPVGTGAYGYTF.

This clone has just one count. V gene TRBV5-1 combines with J gene TRBJ2-5; weak D call: TRBD1 (5 bases). CDR1 and CDR2 (germline): SGHRS, YFSETQ. The CDR3 contains 13 residues. V was trimmed by 6 bases and J by 5 bases, leaving 14 bases between them. CDR3 residues: CASIRGSGETQYF. CDR3 coding DNA: TGCGCCAGCATTCGAGGATCAGGGGAGACCCAGTACTTC.

In its sample, this clone is medium-sized (0.01 to 0.1%). The chain couples TRBV27 to TRBJ1-5; tentative D call: TRBD1 (5 bases). CDR1 and CDR2 from the germline V gene are MNHEY and SMNVEV (reference sequence). This CDR3 is 15 amino acids long. The ends were cut back, 6 bases at V and 5 bases at J, with 17 bases in the middle. The CDR3 loop is CASRLRGTRDQPQHF. In DNA form, the CDR3 reads TGTGCCAGCAGGTTAAGGGGAACAAGGGATCAGCCCCAGCATTTT.

The genes are TRBV2 and TRBJ1-1, with 7 bases fitting TRBD1. V was pared by 5 bases and J by 3 bases, with 6 bases of the junction left unmatched. CDR3 length equals 14 residues. Looked up from germline, CDR1 is SNHLY and CDR2 is FYNNEI. CDR3 residues: CASSFDRVDTEAFF. Written as DNA, the CDR3 is TGTGCCAGCAGTTTTGACAGGGTAGACACTGAAGCTTTCTTT.

V usage is TRBV28 and J usage is TRBJ1-1, with D hard to call. The V gene's germline CDR1 is MDHEN and CDR2 SYDVKM. The CDR3 runs to 13 residues. The V end was cut by 8 bases, the J end by 3 bases, with 13 bases between. The CDR3 reads CASGLRTDTEAFF. The CDR3 DNA reads TGTGCCAGCGGGTTACGGACTGACACTGAAGCTTTCTTT.